The 29 T cell receptor beta chains reported below all come from one sample, sequenced in a study of CD4 and CD8 cells across lung adenocarcinoma regions. One entry per CDR3 protein results from TCRdb running MiXCR on the PCR reads. This sample yields roughly 10,000 distinct CDR3 sequences, of which 50% to 65% are seen a single time; 20% belongs to the top ten. The sample comprised CD4+ T cells from the center of a lung tumor. The receptors originated from a male donor with lung adenocarcinoma. The CD4 and CD8 labels of this study may be unreliable.

About this clonotype: Likely a read error: the CDR3 ends without its conserved phenylalanine or tryptophan. The DNA is left out, because the CDR3 cannot be placed on it with certainty; the CDR3 is given as TCRdb lists it. J is TRBJ2-5 and V is TRBV6-1; whether TRBD1, the table's D call, matches the DNA was not checked. CDR1 and CDR2 (germline): MNHNS, SASEGT. Counting both end residues, the CDR3 totals 13 amino acids. The CDR3 spells CASSENPGATQFS.

The rearrangement joins TRBV10-3 to TRBJ2-3; the D call may be TRBD1 or TRBD2 (6 bases each). The CDR3 has 15 amino acids. Germline CDR1 and CDR2: ENHRY and SYGVKD. Trimming cost V 11 bases and J 4 bases, with 22 bases left between them. CDR3 DNA sequence: TGTGCCGGGGGTGAGGGGGGCCGGGGGCCAGATACGCAGTATTTT. Amino acid sequence: CAGGEGGRGPDTQYF.

The V gene is TRBV6-5, the J gene TRBJ2-1; TRBD2 is a possible D gene (7 bases). The DNA end favors TRBJ2-7, so the J call may be wrong. This CDR3 is 19 amino acids long. The germline V gene encodes CDR1 MNHEY and CDR2 SVGAGI. CDR3 amino acids: CASSSTGRPGGRRPDTQYF. CDR3 bases: TGTGCCAGCAGTTCCACCGGGCGGCCGGGGGGCCGACGCCCAGATACGCAGTACTTC.

This clonotype showed up many times. The chain links TRBV4-1 to TRBJ1-2; D unresolved. The CDR3 is made up of 14 amino acids. Germline CDR1 reads MGHRA; CDR2 reads YSYEKL. V shed 4 bases and J shed 4 bases, with 13 bases lying between them. The CDR3 spells CASSPTGEFYGYTF. The CDR3 nucleotides read TGCGCCAGCAGCCCCACTGGAGAGTTCTATGGCTACACCTTC.

This clonotype showed up just a few times. The chain combines TRBV6-1 with TRBJ2-7; 7 bases map to TRBD2. Germline values: CDR1 MNHNS, CDR2 SASEGT. Trimming cost V 2 bases and J 0 bases; bases outside gene matches: 4. The CDR3 contains 15 residues. The CDR3 region is CASSERGGSSYEQYF. DNA of the CDR3: TGTGCCAGCAGTGAAAGGGGCGGGAGCTCCTACGAGCAGTACTTC.

V usage is TRBV6-5 and J usage is TRBJ2-1, with 7 nucleotides matching TRBD1. CDR3 size: 16 residues. Germline lookup yields CDR1 MNHEY and CDR2 SVGAGI. The trim removed 1 base at V and 5 bases at J, leaving 8 bases unmatched. CDR3 loop: CASSYLSGGQDNEQFF. The DNA for the CDR3 is TGTGCCAGCAGTTACTTGTCAGGAGGACAGGACAATGAGCAGTTCTTC.

This clonotype appeared once. The junction shows a germline mismatch at one end, possibly a read error. J is TRBJ2-3 and V is TRBV6-1, with D perhaps TRBD2 (6 bases). Germline CDR1 MNHNS, CDR2 SASEGT. The CDR3 sequence is 16 residues long. CDR3 residues: CASAGLGVGDTETQYF. The DNA for the CDR3 is TGTGCCAGCGCGGGGCTGGGGGTCGGCGACACAGAGACCCAGTATTTC.

As to this clonotype: A read error may account for a junction end that differs from germline. The chain couples TRBV6-1 to TRBJ2-3, with D tentatively TRBD1 (8 bases). Germline CDR1 reads MNHNS; CDR2 reads SASEGT. CDR3 length equals 15 residues. The CDR3, as DNA: TGTGCCAGCAGTGAAGACAGGGGGGGGAAAAACATGCAGTACTTT. Protein product: CASSEDRGGKNMQYF.

This clonotype was counted at least ten times. A much larger clone sits a single nucleotide away, making a read error possible. This chain links TRBV6-1 with TRBJ2-5; D gene unclear. Germline V gene lookup returns CDR1 MNHNS and CDR2 SASEGT. V was shortened by 6 bases and J by 11 bases, with 13 bases between the two germline ends. This CDR3 comprises 11 residues. CDR3 sequence: CASSPSSEQYF. In DNA, the CDR3 is TGTGCCAGCAGCCCCTCATCTGAGCAGTACTTC.

This chain uses TRBV27 with TRBJ2-1, with 10 nucleotides matching TRBD1. The ends lost 5 bases at V and 9 bases at J; junction bases unmatched: 10. The CDR3 has 15 residues. Germline loops: CDR1 MNHEY, CDR2 SMNVEV (reference sequence). CDR3 in DNA: TGTGCCAGCAGTCCCCGACAGGGGGCCATGATTGAGCAGTTCTTC. Encoded protein: CASSPRQGAMIEQFF.

The chain combines TRBV6-1 with TRBJ2-5, with D possibly TRBD1 on 7 matching bases. Per germline, CDR1 MNHNS and CDR2 SASEGT. CDR3 length: 14 residues. V shed 4 bases and J shed 5 bases, with 14 bases lying between them. CDR3 sequence (DNA): TGTGCCAGCAGTGCCCCACAGGGGAGGGAGACCCAGTACTTC. It yields the protein CASSAPQGRETQYF.

The J gene is TRBJ2-4, the V gene TRBV7-3, with 7 bases aligning to TRBD1. This CDR3 region has 16 residues. Trimming removed 1 base from V and 3 bases from J; junction bases left unmatched: 6. The germline gives CDR1 SGHTA, CDR2 FQGTGA. CDR3 in DNA: TGTGCCAGCAGCTTAAGACGCCAGGGGGACAAAAACATTCAGTACTTC. Amino acids: CASSLRRQGDKNIQYF.

This clonotype was counted a few times. This sequence joins TRBV6-1 and TRBJ2-3, with 10 bases that match TRBD2. V lost 6 bases and J lost 8; bases outside the gene matches: 8. The germline V gene encodes CDR1 MNHNS and CDR2 SASEGT. The CDR3 consists of 14 residues. In DNA, the CDR3 is TGTGCCAGCAGGAGCGGGAGGGCCTTGGGTACGCAGTATTTT. It translates to CASRSGRALGTQYF.

Within the sample, this clonotype is medium-sized (0.01 to 0.1%). The chain's CDR3 is CASSYMAGEVHTDTQYF. Here the CDR3 DNA reads TGTGCCAGCAGTTACATGGCGGGAGAGGTGCACACAGATACGCAGTATTTT. The chain links TRBV6-5 to TRBJ2-3; TRBD2 aligns across 7 bases. CDR3 length equals 17 residues. Germline CDR1 and CDR2: MNHEY and SVGAGI. V trimming: 2 bases; J trimming: 2 bases; junction bases outside the gene matches: 10.

By frequency in the sample, this clonotype is medium-sized (0.01 to 0.1%). The genes are TRBV7-3 and TRBJ2-2; D is undetermined. The CDR3 contains 14 residues. Trimming shortened V by 3 bases and J by 4 bases, and 9 bases separated the two germline ends. Germline loops: CDR1 SGHTA, CDR2 FQGTGA. The chain's CDR3 is CASSLSPPTGELFF. CDR3 nucleotides: TGTGCCAGCAGCTTGTCTCCCCCCACCGGGGAGCTGTTTTTT.

The rearrangement uses TRBV6-1 and TRBJ2-5, with D perhaps matching TRBD1 or TRBD2 (5 bases each). This CDR3 is 15 amino acids long. V was pared by 0 bases and J by 4 bases, with 12 bases between. CDR1 is MNHNS, CDR2 SASEGT, per germline. This chain's CDR3 is CASSEARGVGETQYF. CDR3 in DNA: TGTGCCAGCAGTGAAGCGCGAGGGGTCGGAGAGACCCAGTACTTC.

In DNA, the CDR3 is TGTGCCAGCGGACAGGGGAGTAGTAATTCACCCCTCCACTTT. Protein product: CASGQGSSNSPLHF. The gene calls are TRBV6-1 and TRBJ1-6, with 9 bases identical to TRBD1. V shed 8 bases, J shed 6 bases, and the junction held 5 bases outside the gene matches. The CDR3 runs to 14 residues. Germline CDR1 and CDR2: MNHNS and SASEGT.

With regard to this clonotype: A junction boundary mismatches the germline segment, possibly from a read error. The chain links TRBV27 to TRBJ2-5, with TRBD2 matching over 8 bases. The germline V gene encodes CDR1 MNHEY and CDR2 SMNVEV (reference sequence). CDR3 length: 13 residues. CDR3 amino acids: CASSSRGGTSQLF. The CDR3 DNA sequence: TGTGCCAGCAGTTCCCGGGGGGGCACGTCCCAGCTTTTC.

This clonotype qualifies as large. The CDR3 spells CASSSLSGTSGGARETQYF. The CDR3 nucleotides are TGTGCCAGCAGTTCCCTTTCCGGGACTAGCGGGGGGGCCAGAGAGACCCAGTACTTC. The rearrangement uses TRBV27 and TRBJ2-5; TRBD2 aligns across 16 bases. With 4 bases clipped from V and 4 bases from J, the junction kept 12 bases outside the gene matches. The CDR3 has 19 amino acids. Germline V gene lookup returns CDR1 MNHEY and CDR2 SMNVEV (reference sequence).

The V call is TRBV6-1, the J call TRBJ2-3; the match to TRBD2 covers 10 bases. CDR1 is MNHNS and CDR2 is SASEGT in the germline V gene. The J segment lost 3 bases and the V segment lost 4 bases, leaving 7 bases of the junction unmatched. The CDR3 contains 16 residues. The DNA of the CDR3 is TGTGCCAGCAGTGTCTCTAGCGGGAGTCGTACAGATACGCAGTATTTT. The encoded protein is CASSVSSGSRTDTQYF.

In DNA form, the CDR3 reads TGTGCCAGCACCATAAGTACTAGCCCAGATACGCAGTATTTT. Its protein product is CASTISTSPDTQYF. The chain carries TRBV7-2 and TRBJ2-3; a weak D match, TRBD2 (6 bases). V was shortened by 7 bases and J by 4 bases, with 15 bases between the two germline ends. The CDR3 loop spans 14 amino acids. The germline V gene has CDR1 SGHTA and CDR2 FQGNSA.

The chain uses TRBV5-1 and TRBJ2-1; 8 positions agree with TRBD2. Near its end, the DNA agrees better with TRBJ2-5, so the J call may be wrong. This CDR3 has 16 amino acids. CDR1 and CDR2 from the germline V gene are SGHRS and YFSETQ. Written as DNA, the CDR3 is TGCGCCAGCAGCTTGAGGTCTCGGGGGGGTTATGAGACCCAGTACTTC. It specifies CASSLRSRGGYETQYF.

Judged by abundance, this clonotype is medium-sized (0.01 to 0.1%). V and J are TRBV6-1 and TRBJ1-2; D is perhaps TRBD1 (6 bases). CDR3 length: 17 residues. Germline CDR1 MNHNS, CDR2 SASEGT. V was pared by 0 bases and J by 0 bases, with 14 bases between. CDR3 nucleotide sequence: TGTGCCAGCAGTGAAGCTCTACAGGGACCTTCTAACTATGGCTACACCTTC. Protein product: CASSEALQGPSNYGYTF.

CDR3 in amino acids: CASSDLLAGGQTQYF. Here the CDR3 DNA reads TGTGCCAGCAGTGACCTCCTAGCGGGAGGGCAGACCCAGTACTTC. The rearrangement uses TRBV6-1 and TRBJ2-5; 12 bases align to TRBD2. The CDR3 contains 15 residues. Unmatched junction bases numbered 5, after V lost 3 bases and J lost 6 bases. The germline V gene encodes CDR1 MNHNS and CDR2 SASEGT.

This chain links TRBV7-9 with TRBJ2-1; 9 bases fit TRBD2. This CDR3 is built from 15 residues. V was clipped by 1 base and J by 9 bases; unmatched bases: 7. In germline, CDR1 is SEHNR, CDR2 FQNEAQ (reference sequence). CDR3 loop: CASSLGLAGPSEQFF. The CDR3 DNA reads as TGTGCCAGCAGCTTAGGGCTAGCGGGGCCCAGTGAGCAGTTCTTC.

To note about this clonotype: Germline is not matched at one junction end, which may reflect a read error. The chain combines TRBV6-1 with TRBJ2-2, with 7 bases aligning to TRBD1. CDR3 length: 14 amino acids. Germline CDR1 MNHNS, CDR2 SASEGT. The CDR3 bases are TGTGCCAGCGGCACCGGGACAGACGCCGGGGCGCTGTATTTT. Translated, it gives CASGTGTDAGALYF.

This clonotype was found many times. The V call is TRBV14, the J call TRBJ2-1; 9 bases are a match to TRBD1. With 4 bases clipped from V and 8 bases from J, the junction kept 3 bases outside the gene matches. Germline V gene data show CDR1 as SGHDN and CDR2 as FVKESK. The CDR3 contains 13 residues. This chain's CDR3 is CASSRTGGDEQFF. The CDR3 DNA reads TGTGCCAGCAGCCGTACAGGGGGCGATGAGCAGTTCTTC.

This clonotype was counted a few times. The J gene is TRBJ1-5, the V gene TRBV6-2 or TRBV6-3; TRBD1 agrees at 8 bases. This CDR3 has 14 residues. V trimming: 4 bases; J trimming: 10 bases; junction bases outside the gene matches: 9. In germline, CDR1 is MNHEY, CDR2 SVGEGT. CDR3 amino acids: CASSSGQEGGPQHF. For the CDR3, the DNA is TGTGCCAGCAGTTCGGGACAGGAGGGCGGCCCCCAGCATTTT.

A few counts support this clonotype. The chain links TRBV9 to TRBJ2-1; D may be TRBD1 (6 bases). V shed 5 bases and J shed 8 bases, with 23 bases lying between them. Germline V CDR1 and CDR2: SGDLS, YYNGEE. This CDR3 spans 16 amino acids. The DNA for the CDR3 is TGTGCCAGCAGATACCTGGACAGCCCGGCTGATTATGAGCAGTTCTTC. This codes for CASRYLDSPADYEQFF.